A single sample is the source of the 7 T cell receptor beta chains below, sequenced in a study of blood T cell repertoires in COVID-19. Measured with immunoSEQ multiplex PCR; TCRdb has only the in-frame clones, and not every one. The table includes about 120,000 clones, around nine tenths detected once. Sequencing input: peripheral blood. The receptors shown here come from a human donor with active COVID-19. The donor label of this sample is uncertain.

This sequence joins TRBV29-1 and TRBJ1-1; a weak D match, TRBD1 (6 bases). This CDR3 is built from 13 residues. Per germline, CDR1 SQVTM and CDR2 ANQGSEA. Trimming shortened V by 6 bases and J by 6 bases, and 17 bases separated the two germline ends. CDR3 region: CSVKQGGEPEAFF. As DNA, the CDR3 is TGCAGCGTGAAACAGGGAGGGGAGCCTGAAGCTTTCTTT.

This rearrangement joins TRBV7-9 to TRBJ1-1; the D gene is possibly TRBD1 (6 bases). Trimming removed 3 bases at V and 4 bases at J, with 15 bases between. The CDR3 covers 15 residues. Germline CDR1 and CDR2: SEHNR and FQNEAQ (reference sequence). The CDR3 sequence is CASSFTGQVGTEAFF. The CDR3 nucleotides are TGTGCCAGCAGCTTCACAGGGCAAGTAGGCACTGAAGCTTTCTTT.

The chain carries TRBV7-2 and TRBJ2-3; 7 nucleotides align to TRBD1. V dropped 4 bases and J dropped 0; count of bases not matched to a gene: 7. The germline V gene encodes CDR1 SGHTA and CDR2 FQGNSA. The length of the CDR3 is 16 residues. The CDR3 here is CASSSRTGTSTDTQYF. DNA of the CDR3: TGTGCCAGCAGCTCTCGGACAGGAACAAGCACAGATACGCAGTATTTT.

This clone was seen once. The J gene is TRBJ2-3, the V gene TRBV6-6; D not certain. Germline values: CDR1 MNHNY, CDR2 SVGAGI (reference sequence). V lost 5 bases, J lost 0 bases, and 15 bases lay in between. This CDR3 is built from 16 residues. The CDR3 loop reads CASSVGLSTSTDTQYF. The DNA for the CDR3 is TGTGCCAGCAGTGTCGGGTTATCCACTAGCACAGATACGCAGTATTTT.

The V and J genes are TRBV4-1 and TRBJ2-5; 9 positions match TRBD1. Trimming removed 2 bases from V and 5 bases from J; junction bases left unmatched: 15. Germline loops: CDR1 MGHRA, CDR2 YSYEKL. This CDR3 is 18 amino acids long. CDR3 bases: TGCGCCAGCAGCCAAAGCCCGGGACAGGGTGGGCGGCAGGAGACCCAGTACTTC. It is translated as CASSQSPGQGGRQETQYF.

This clone was counted between two and nine times. The chain is built from TRBV19 and TRBJ1-2; no reliable D call. The V end was cut by 2 bases, the J end by 7 bases, with 14 bases between. The CDR3 contains 14 residues. Germline CDR1 is LNHDA and CDR2 is SQIVND (reference sequence). The CDR3 is CASSITRTSGGYTF. The CDR3 DNA reads as TGTGCCAGTAGTATAACACGAACTTCGGGTGGCTACACCTTC.

This clone appeared once. V gene TRBV7-8 combines with J gene TRBJ2-5, with 11 bases matching TRBD2. V gave up 2 bases and J gave up 7 bases; unmatched junction bases: 9. Per germline, CDR1 SGHVS and CDR2 FQNEAQ. The CDR3 covers 16 residues. CDR3 region: CASSLLSGGARGTQYF. The CDR3 nucleotides read TGTGCCAGCAGCTTACTTAGCGGGGGGGCCCGCGGGACCCAGTACTTC.